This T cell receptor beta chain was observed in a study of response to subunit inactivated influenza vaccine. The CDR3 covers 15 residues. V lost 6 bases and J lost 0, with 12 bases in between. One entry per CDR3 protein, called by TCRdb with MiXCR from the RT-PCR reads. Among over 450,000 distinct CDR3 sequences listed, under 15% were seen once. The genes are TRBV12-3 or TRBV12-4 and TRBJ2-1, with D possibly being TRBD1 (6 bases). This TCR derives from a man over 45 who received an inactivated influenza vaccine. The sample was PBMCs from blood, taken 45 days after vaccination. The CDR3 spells CASSPGTNSYNEQFF. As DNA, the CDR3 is TGTGCCAGCAGCCCCGGGACAAACTCCTACAATGAGCAGTTCTTC.